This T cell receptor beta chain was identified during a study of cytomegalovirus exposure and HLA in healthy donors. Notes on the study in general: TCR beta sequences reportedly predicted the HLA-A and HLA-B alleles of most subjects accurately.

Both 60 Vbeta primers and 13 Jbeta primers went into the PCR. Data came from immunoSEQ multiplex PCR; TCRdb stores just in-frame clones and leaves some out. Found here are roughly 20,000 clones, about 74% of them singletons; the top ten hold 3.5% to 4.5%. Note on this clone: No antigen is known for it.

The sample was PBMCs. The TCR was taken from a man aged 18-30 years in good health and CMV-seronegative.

DNA for the CDR3: TGTGCCTGGAGTAGGGGGACAGGGGTAAATAGCAATCAGCCCCAGCATTTT. It translates to CAWSRGTGVNSNQPQHF. The chain links TRBV30 to TRBJ1-5; 10 nucleotides match TRBD1. CDR1 is GTSNPN, CDR2 SVGIG, per germline (reference sequence). V was clipped by 2 bases and J by 0 bases; unmatched bases: 7. The CDR3 is made up of 17 amino acids.